This T cell receptor beta chain was sequenced for a study of blood T cells in healthy people across ages. Combining a sample-barcoded 5' primer with a J-beta primer mix, a second PCR ran for roughly 6 to 12 cycles. TCRdb ran MiXCR on the 5' RACE reads and lists one entry per CDR3 protein. Of 1,800,000 or so distinct CDR3 sequences listed, 39% are singletons. This clonotype was seen a handful of times. The specimen sequenced was blood. The clonotype originates from a human donor in good health.

The CDR3 DNA reads as TGTGCCAGCAGTTACTCGACAGGGAGGCTCGACGAGCAGTACTTC. Translating gives CASSYSTGRLDEQYF. J is TRBJ2-5 and V is TRBV6-6; tentative D call: TRBD1 (7 bases). TRBJ2-7 explains the end of the DNA better; the J call may be wrong. The germline V gene has CDR1 MNHNY and CDR2 SVGAGI (reference sequence). The CDR3 is made up of 15 amino acids.